These 23 T cell receptor beta chains were sequenced from one sample in a study of blood T cell repertoires in COVID-19. Data came from immunoSEQ multiplex PCR; TCRdb stores just in-frame clones and leaves some out. The data show a few hundred thousand clones, with roughly 90% seen just once and around 0.84% held by the top ten. What was sequenced was peripheral blood. The receptors originated from a man aged 25-45 years with acute or convalescent COVID-19.

This clone has a single count. The rearrangement joins TRBV10-3 to TRBJ1-3; possibly TRBD1 for D (6 bases). CDR3 length equals 14 residues. Trimming removed 4 bases at V and 2 bases at J, with 9 bases between. Germline CDR1 and CDR2: ENHRY and SYGVKD. This CDR3 is CAISGGGPGNTIYF. The CDR3 region has the DNA TGTGCCATCAGTGGCGGGGGCCCTGGAAACACCATATATTTT.

The genes are TRBV4-1 and TRBJ2-1, with D possibly being TRBD1 (5 bases). Trimming shortened V by 0 bases and J by 0 bases, and 12 bases separated the two germline ends. The CDR3 spans 17 residues. Germline CDR1 and CDR2: MGHRA and YSYEKL. The CDR3 region has the DNA TGCGCCAGCAGCCAAGATAGGGGTCAGAGCTCCTACAATGAGCAGTTCTTC. It translates to CASSQDRGQSSYNEQFF.

This clone was recorded once. The V and J genes are TRBV23-1 and TRBJ1-1; the D gene is possibly TRBD1 (6 bases). TRBV23-1 is identified as an open reading frame with a role that is uncertain. Trimming shortened V by 6 bases and J by 8 bases, and 22 bases separated the two germline ends. The CDR3 spans 15 residues. The CDR3 sequence: CASRFAVGGKSEAFF. CDR3 DNA sequence: TGCGCCAGCAGATTCGCGGTTGGGGGCAAATCCGAAGCTTTCTTT.

CDR3 sequence: CASSPLTGGNTEAFF. DNA for the CDR3: TGTGCCAGCAGTCCTCTGACAGGGGGGAACACTGAAGCTTTCTTT. This chain uses TRBV28 with TRBJ1-1; 9 bases agree with TRBD1. The length of the CDR3 is 15 residues. V lost 5 bases and J lost 1; bases outside the gene matches: 5. Germline V CDR1 and CDR2: MDHEN, SYDVKM.

The chain is built from TRBV5-4 and TRBJ2-2, with TRBD1 identical over 10 bases. This CDR3 region has 16 residues. V lost 0 bases and J lost 6; bases outside the gene matches: 5. Germline CDR1 reads SGHNT; CDR2 reads YYREEE (reference sequence). The CDR3 coding sequence is TGTGCCAGCAGCTTGGGTGGACAGGGGGGCGCCGGGGAGCTGTTTTTT. Its protein product is CASSLGGQGGAGELFF. Together with reference TRBV5-4 and TRBJ2-2, the CDR3 gives the full variable domain: ETGVTQSPTHLIKTRGQQVTLRCSSQSGHNTVSWYQQALGQGPQFIFQYYREEENGRGNFPPRFSGLQFPNYSSELNVNALELDDSALYLCASSLGGQGGAGELFFGEGSRLTVL.

This clone showed up just once. The chain is built from TRBV30 and TRBJ2-1; TRBD2 agrees at 13 bases. The trim removed 1 base at V and 5 bases at J, leaving 8 bases unmatched. This CDR3 comprises 17 residues. Germline V lookup: CDR1 GTSNPN, CDR2 SVGIG (reference sequence). The CDR3 protein is CAWSARTSGRADNEQFF. CDR3 sequence (DNA): TGTGCCTGGAGTGCCCGGACTAGCGGGAGAGCGGACAATGAGCAGTTCTTC.

This rearrangement joins TRBV5-1 to TRBJ2-1; 7 bases are a match to TRBD2. Germline lookup yields CDR1 SGHRS and CDR2 YFSETQ. This CDR3 contains 13 residues. After removal of 1 base from V and 10 bases from J, the junction contained 5 bases not matched to a gene. CDR3 protein: CASSLSDGGEQFF. The CDR3 bases are TGCGCCAGCAGCTTGTCGGACGGGGGGGAGCAGTTCTTC.

This clone was counted once. The V call is TRBV19, the J call TRBJ1-2, with D maybe TRBD1 (5 bases). The ends were cut back, 6 bases at V and 7 bases at J, with 9 bases in the middle. The CDR3 contains 11 residues. Germline values: CDR1 LNHDA, CDR2 SQIVND (reference sequence). The CDR3 sequence is CASREGVGYTF. CDR3 nucleotides: TGTGCCAGTAGAGAAGGGGTTGGCTACACCTTC. Together with reference TRBV19 and TRBJ1-2, the CDR3 gives the full variable domain: DGGITQSPKYLFRKEGQNVTLSCEQNLNHDAMYWYRQDPGQGLRLIYYSQIVNDFQKGDIAEGYSVSREKKESFPLTVTSAQKNPTAFYLCASREGVGYTFGSGTRLTVV.

The gene calls are TRBV5-1 and TRBJ2-3; D uncertain. CDR3 length equals 12 residues. Germline V gene sequence: CDR1 SGHRS, CDR2 YFSETQ. Trimming removed 0 bases at V and 6 bases at J, with 5 bases between. The CDR3 sequence: CASSLALDTQYF. CDR3 in DNA: TGCGCCAGCAGCTTGGCTTTGGATACGCAGTATTTT.

This sequence joins TRBV5-6 and TRBJ2-7; TRBD2 matches at 7 bases. Germline CDR1 and CDR2: SGHDT and YYEEEE. The CDR3 length is 14 residues. Trimming at V came to 4 bases and at J to 2 bases, leaving 6 bases not matched to a gene. This CDR3 is CASSQGLPAYEQYF. CDR3 bases: TGTGCCAGCAGCCAGGGACTACCTGCCTACGAGCAGTACTTC. Complete variable domain (other parts from reference TRBV5-6 and TRBJ2-7): DAGVTQSPTHLIKTRGQQVTLRCSPKSGHDTVSWYQQALGQGPQFIFQYYEEEERQRGNFPDRFSGHQFPNYSSELNVNALLLGDSALYLCASSQGLPAYEQYFGPGTRLTVT.

V usage is TRBV5-5 and J usage is TRBJ2-1; 8 positions match TRBD1. CDR1 and CDR2 (germline): SGHKS, YYEKEE (reference sequence). With V trimmed by 0 bases and J by 7 bases, 6 bases remained unmatched. CDR3 length: 15 residues. CDR3 in DNA: TGTGCCAGCAGCTTGGAGGGACAGGAGTTAAATGAGCAGTTCTTC. Translation gives CASSLEGQELNEQFF.

The V call is TRBV27, the J call TRBJ1-5; D ambiguous. Trimming removed 2 bases from V and 11 bases from J, with 10 bases in between. CDR3 length: 12 residues. Germline loops: CDR1 MNHEY, CDR2 SMNVEV (reference sequence). CDR3: CASSLIGKAQHF. The CDR3 DNA follows: TGTGCCAGCAGTTTAATCGGGAAGGCCCAGCATTTT.

J is TRBJ1-5 and V is TRBV7-9; TRBD1 agrees at 7 bases. The ends lost 4 bases at V and 5 bases at J; junction bases unmatched: 5. The CDR3 is 14 amino acids. In germline, CDR1 is SEHNR, CDR2 FQNEAQ (reference sequence). The CDR3, as DNA: TGTGCCAGCAGCTCAAGACAGGGTCATCAGCCCCAGCATTTT. Protein: CASSSRQGHQPQHF.

This clone came up a few times. The gene calls are TRBV2 and TRBJ1-5; D gene ambiguous. The germline gives CDR1 SNHLY, CDR2 FYNNEI. The V gene lost 3 bases and the J gene lost 9 bases, with 24 bases spanning the gap. This CDR3 is built from 17 residues. The CDR3 is CASSDRISADFMGPQHF. The CDR3 nucleotides read TGTGCCAGCAGTGACAGGATTAGCGCCGACTTTATGGGGCCCCAGCATTTT.

The rearrangement joins TRBV28 to TRBJ1-1; 8 bases agree with TRBD1. Germline CDR1 reads MDHEN; CDR2 reads SYDVKM. The CDR3 has 15 residues. V shed 3 bases and J 5 bases; nucleotides not matched to a gene: 8. This CDR3 is CASSFWTGKETEAFF. In DNA form, the CDR3 reads TGTGCCAGCAGTTTTTGGACAGGGAAGGAAACTGAAGCTTTCTTT. Looking up the rest from reference TRBV28 and TRBJ1-1 gives the full variable domain: DVKVTQSSRYLVKRTGEKVFLECVQDMDHENMFWYRQDPGLGLRLIYFSYDVKMKEKGDIPEGYSVSREKKERFSLILESASTNQTSMYLCASSFWTGKETEAFFGQGTRLTVV.

This chain joins TRBV11-2 and TRBJ2-7; weak D call: TRBD1 (5 bases). The germline gives CDR1 SGHAT, CDR2 FQNNGV. V lost 5 bases and J lost 6, with 8 bases in between. This CDR3 is built from 11 residues. CDR3: CASSGAGEQYF. In DNA, the CDR3 is TGTGCCAGCAGCGGGGCCGGCGAGCAGTACTTC.

This clone was picked up one time. V usage is TRBV6-5 and J usage is TRBJ1-1; D is possibly TRBD1 (6 bases). The CDR3 runs 15 residues. From germline, CDR1 is MNHEY and CDR2 SVGAGI. The V and J ends lost 0 bases and 2 bases respectively, with 10 bases between them. The CDR3 loop reads CASSYSRGINTEAFF. In DNA, the CDR3 is TGTGCCAGCAGTTACTCGAGGGGGATTAACACTGAAGCTTTCTTT.

In its sample, this clone was seen a few times. The V call is TRBV2, the J call TRBJ2-7, with 7 nucleotides matching TRBD2. The CDR3 consists of 14 residues. Unmatched junction bases numbered 9, after V lost 8 bases and J lost 2 bases. Germline V CDR1 and CDR2: SNHLY, FYNNEI. The CDR3 nucleotides are TGTGCCAGCGCTAGCGGCACTCCTCCCTACGAGCAGTACTTC. This encodes CASASGTPPYEQYF.

V and J are TRBV15 and TRBJ1-5, with D maybe TRBD1 (5 bases). The ends were cut back, 0 bases at V and 6 bases at J, with 12 bases in the middle. The length of the CDR3 is 15 residues. From germline, CDR1 is LNHNV and CDR2 YYDKDF (reference sequence). This CDR3 reads CATSRDPGQSQPQHF. In DNA form, the CDR3 reads TGTGCCACCAGCAGAGATCCTGGACAAAGTCAGCCCCAGCATTTT.

The V call is TRBV6-1, the J call TRBJ2-7; TRBD1 aligns across 7 bases. This CDR3 is 14 amino acids long. The V gene end was trimmed by 1 base and the J gene end by 5 bases; junction bases not matched to a gene: 5. The germline V gene has CDR1 MNHNS and CDR2 SASEGT. The CDR3 loop reads CASSEEVGGNEQYF. The CDR3 coding sequence is TGTGCCAGCAGTGAAGAGGTAGGGGGCAACGAGCAGTACTTC.

J is TRBJ2-4 and V is TRBV20-1; possibly TRBD2 for D (7 bases). The V and J ends lost 2 bases and 12 bases respectively, with 11 bases between them. CDR3 size: 11 residues. Germline CDR1 reads DFQATT; CDR2 reads SNEGSKA (reference sequence). For the CDR3, the DNA is TGCAGTGCTAGATTAGGGGGGGATCAGTACTTC. This encodes CSARLGGDQYF.

This clone was seen only once. The V and J genes are TRBV6-6 and TRBJ1-2; 8 nucleotides line up with TRBD1. Germline V CDR1 and CDR2: MNHNY, SVGAGI (reference sequence). J gave up 1 base and V 5 bases, and 12 bases lay outside the gene matches. The CDR3 is 17 amino acids. The CDR3 sequence: CASSLVWDRTFNYGYTF. The CDR3 DNA reads as TGTGCCAGCAGTCTTGTTTGGGACAGGACCTTTAACTATGGCTACACCTTC.

The chain combines TRBV19 with TRBJ1-1; 7 nucleotides match TRBD1. CDR1 and CDR2 from the germline V gene are LNHDA and SQIVND (reference sequence). This CDR3 region has 13 residues. The V and J ends lost 6 bases and 3 bases, in that order; junction bases with no gene match: 4. CDR3 loop: CASRSRGDTEAFF. The CDR3 DNA sequence: TGTGCCAGTAGAAGCAGGGGGGACACTGAAGCTTTCTTT.